The entry below gives a single TCR beta chain sequence along with its context. The data were obtained in a study of sequential checkpoint blockade in melanoma. Regarding treatment: randomized to nivolumab then ipilimumab (arm A) or the reverse (arm B). DNA-damaging chemotherapy had not been given to any patient beforehand. From thawed PBMCs, live CD3+CD8+ cells negative for CD19 and CD56 were sorted. V was pared by 4 bases and J by 8 bases, with 20 bases between. Germline V gene data show CDR1 as SGHVS and CDR2 as FNYEAQ. The CDR3 spans 15 residues. The repertoire was sequenced with immunoSEQ multiplex PCR; TCRdb's copy has only in-frame clones and lacks some. This sample has about 18,000 clones, with approximately 70% found just once.

The origin of this receptor is a human donor with melanoma. The gene calls are TRBV7-6 and TRBJ1-2; TRBD1 might be the D (5 bases). The specimen comprised CD8+ T cells sorted from blood (inferred from file names), sampled from a patient given nivolumab and ipilimumab in sequence. Here the CDR3 DNA reads TGTGCCAGCAGCTCCAGGACACTCTACCCCTACGGCTACACCTTC. It specifies CASSSRTLYPYGYTF.